This T cell receptor (beta chain) came from a study of beta chain features in type 1 diabetes (dated by TCRdb to 2017 to 2018). The study in broad terms: Mean age, gender distribution, total cell number and subset yield did not differ between patients and healthy donors. A total of some 110 million sorted cells were examined across all samples, and a strong correlation was observed between cell number per subset and RNA yield. The study compared TCRB repertoires of sorted circulating CD4+ T cell subsets between recently diagnosed type 1 diabetes patients and matched healthy donors. Regulatory and stem cell-like memory subsets were obtained from only 8 patients and roughly eight healthy donors, while naive and central memory subsets were obtained from all 28 donors. Study-level results and caveats: PCR may preferentially amplify shorter templates, but because patient and control samples were amplified and corrected together, any resulting skew would affect both groups equally. HLA sub-analyses involved small numbers of individuals, so any influence of HLA type on TCRB rearrangement remained unresolved. Patients with type 1 diabetes made fewer insertions and deleted more nucleotides at VDJ recombination sites, implying thymic rearrangement abnormalities. In all four CD4+ subsets, TCRB CDR3 length was moderately but significantly shorter in type 1 diabetes patients. Naive, central memory and regulatory TCRB repertoires appeared to be more similar among patients than among healthy donors. Because cDNA was sequenced instead of genomic DNA, highly expressing activated cells could be over-represented, though the groups showed no difference in activation or CD3 levels.

All of the isolated RNA was reverse transcribed with the High Capacity cDNA Reverse Transcription Kit, so expressed TCRB transcripts were sequenced. Deep immunoSEQ sequencing was performed on naive, central memory and regulatory T cell samples, with an average of roughly 3.5 million total reads per sample. Sorted cells were lysed in RLT buffer, and RNA was extracted using DNase-treated RNeasy Micro or Mini kits according to cell number. To prevent cross-contamination, every cell subset was processed on its own, while patient and healthy donor samples were processed together. The immunoSEQ multiplex PCR was used to amplify TCRB sequences from cDNA, yielding 87-bp fragments that span the CDR3 region. Sequencing of the amplicons was performed on the Illumina HiSeq platform. Per the source publication's procedure: Synthetic template baselines were used to correct PCR bias computationally, reads within Hamming distance 2 were collapsed together, and singletons that could not be merged were discarded. Reads were aligned to IMGT to assign V, D and J genes, CDR3 length, and insertions or deletions at six rearrangement sites. Within each subset, clonotype counts were normalized to sorted cell number, and only after that were true diversity and Gini coefficients computed with the tcR R package. The overlap coefficient, calculated on TCRB nucleotide sequences, was used to quantify repertoire sharing. As a proxy for the pre-selection repertoire, out-of-frame TCRB sequences from naive cells were analyzed. TCRdb holds this immuneACCESS table with in-frame rearrangements only. Some clones are missing; in checked studies, unresolved V genes explain under half, and the rest has no known cause. From that table come the V and J calls and clone size; the DNA was used to work out D and trimming. Within this sample are over 650,000 clones, with more than 13% of them counted one time only. Of the sample, 0.035% to 0.04% is held by the ten largest clones.

From each donor, a single peripheral blood sample of about 100 mL on average was drawn into heparinised tubes. A BD FACSAria II and a panel including CD45RO, CCR7, CD25, CD127, CD95 and CD27 were used to sort naive, central memory, regulatory and stem cell-like memory CD4+ T cells. Purity was above 95% for every sorted population. PBMCs were separated immediately by Lymphoprep density gradient centrifugation and were stained directly, without being cultured. To minimize batch effects, samples were stained and sorted in pairs, one healthy donor with one patient per experiment. CDR3 length: 14 amino acids, cysteine to phenylalanine. Left in the record is the CDR3 DNA by itself, 42 bases read in frame from the first base. CDR1 and CDR2 are drawn from the germline V gene: KGHSH, LQKENI. V gives up 3 bases and J gives up 5 bases, and the segment between their germline ends measures 10 bases. As for this clone: Its antigen is unknown. Per-base qualities were not stored, and no clone one base away is much larger.

This clonotype was obtained from a man younger than 35 with type 1 diabetes. The chain is assembled from TRBV18 and TRBJ2-2, and perhaps TRBD2 as D gene, on 6 matching bases. The sample taken for sequencing was naive CD4+ T cells from blood. The cell subset or site tag for this specimen amounts to: true naive CD4+ T cells. The nucleotide sequence reads TGTGCCAGCTCACCTCCAGGGAGGACCGGGGAGCTGTTTTTT. Translated, it gives CASSPPGRTGELFF.